This T cell receptor beta chain was profiled in a study of OX40 agonist ivuxolimab in advanced cancers. Study at large: Among those treated, three patients had partial responses, one with hepatocellular carcinoma and two with cutaneous melanoma. Whole-study findings and limits: Low normalized T-cell clonal expansion was also seen in some nonresponders.

It was autoimmune disease history or systemic immunosuppression that excluded patients. Notes on this clone: Its antigen is still unknown.

In germline, CDR1 is LNHDA, CDR2 SQIVND (reference sequence). CDR3 length equals 12 residues. The V gene lost 8 bases and the J gene lost 8 bases, with 13 bases spanning the gap. Method: immunoSEQ multiplex PCR; TCRdb's copy keeps in-frame clones and lacks some. This table has tens of thousands of clones, 80% to 90% appearing once. Sequenced material: CD4+ or CD8+ T cells sorted from blood, taken in a trial of the OX40 agonist ivuxolimab. The TCR sequence derives from an adult with an advanced solid tumor such as melanoma, head and neck, liver or kidney cancer. This chain uses TRBV19 with TRBJ2-1, with D tentatively TRBD1 or TRBD2 (5 bases each). The chain's CDR3 is CASGPRGDEQFF. The DNA of the CDR3 is TGTGCCAGTGGCCCTAGAGGGGATGAGCAGTTCTTC.